These 12 T cell receptor beta chains originate from one sample sequenced in a study of T cell clonotyping in hematopoietic cell transplantation. Some clones are missing from TCRdb's copy, which holds only in-frame ones; the method was immunoSEQ multiplex PCR. The table includes about 29,000 clones, roughly 92% detected once. The sample here was PBMCs, taken 100 days after allogeneic stem cell transplant. Receptors originate from a female patient aged 45-65 years who had an allogeneic stem cell transplant from a related donor, so the T cells may come from the graft donor. Some clones in this sample may be carry-over from other donors' samples.

The chain is built from TRBV27 and TRBJ2-2; possible D gene TRBD2, 6 bases. V was pared by 3 bases and J by 3 bases, with 8 bases between. Germline V lookup: CDR1 MNHEY, CDR2 SMNVEV (reference sequence). This CDR3 is built from 14 residues. The chain's CDR3 is CASSLEGYTGELFF. CDR3 nucleotides: TGTGCCAGCAGTTTGGAGGGGTACACCGGGGAGCTGTTTTTT.

This chain joins TRBV5-1 and TRBJ2-5; 7 bases agree with TRBD1. The CDR3 spans 15 residues. CDR1 SGHRS and CDR2 YFSETQ come from the germline V gene. The V segment lost 0 bases and the J segment 2 bases; nucleotides outside the gene matches: 4. The CDR3 loop reads CASSLDGTAQETQYF. The CDR3 nucleotides are TGCGCCAGCAGCTTGGATGGGACAGCACAAGAGACCCAGTACTTC.

This rearrangement joins TRBV5-1 to TRBJ2-2, with 9 positions matching TRBD2. Trimming took 0 bases from V and 4 from J; bases not matched to a gene: 4. The germline gives CDR1 SGHRS, CDR2 YFSETQ. This CDR3 is built from 16 residues. CDR3 in amino acids: CASSLGSSGVTGELFF. The CDR3 bases are TGCGCCAGCAGCTTGGGATCTAGCGGGGTCACCGGGGAGCTGTTTTTT.

Concerning this clone itself: Germline and junction disagree at one end, which may indicate a read error. The rearrangement joins TRBV15 to TRBJ1-2; possibly TRBD1 for D (5 bases). CDR1 and CDR2 (germline): LNHNV, YYDKDF (reference sequence). This CDR3 has 15 amino acids. The CDR3 nucleotides are TGTGCCACCAGCGGAGAGGGGAGGGGCGTCTATGGCTACACCTTC. Its translation is CATSGEGRGVYGYTF.

J is TRBJ1-1 and V is TRBV6-6; D gene unclear. This CDR3 has 15 residues. CDR1 is MNHNY, CDR2 SVGAGI, per germline (reference sequence). With 5 bases removed from V and 1 base from J, the gap between germline ends came to 14 bases. The CDR3: CASSPIGRTNTEAFF. The CDR3 coding sequence is TGTGCCAGCAGTCCCATAGGTAGAACGAACACTGAAGCTTTCTTT.

The chain carries TRBV29-1 and TRBJ2-2; tentatively, D is TRBD2 (6 bases). Trimming stripped 4 bases from V and 1 base from J, with 16 bases between. CDR1 and CDR2 (germline): SQVTM, ANQGSEA. This CDR3 contains 16 residues. CDR3 protein: CSVGGGFSWNTGELFF. In DNA form, the CDR3 reads TGCAGCGTTGGTGGGGGGTTTAGCTGGAACACCGGGGAGCTGTTTTTT.

This rearrangement joins TRBV10-2 to TRBJ1-1; D is perhaps TRBD1 (6 bases). Germline values: CDR1 WSHSY, CDR2 SAAADI. Trimming left V 3 bases short and J 7 bases short, with 9 bases between. The CDR3 consists of 12 residues. CDR3 residues: CASSEGGLEAFF. In DNA, the CDR3 is TGCGCCAGCAGTGAAGGGGGGCTTGAAGCTTTCTTT.

The chain has TRBV5-1 and TRBJ2-2; D uncertain. CDR1 and CDR2 (germline): SGHRS, YFSETQ. This CDR3 region has 15 residues. Trimming took off 1 base at V and 2 bases at J, with 9 bases between the two ends. The CDR3 nucleotides are TGCGCCAGCAGCTTGAGGCAGTATAACACCGGGGAGCTGTTTTTT. It yields the protein CASSLRQYNTGELFF.

The rearrangement uses TRBV7-2 and TRBJ2-7, with 9 nucleotides matching TRBD1. Trimming at V came to 5 bases and at J to 5 bases, leaving 10 bases not matched to a gene. Germline CDR1 reads SGHTA; CDR2 reads FQGNSA. CDR3 length equals 15 residues. The CDR3 protein is CASSTGQGWSDEQYF. The CDR3 DNA reads as TGTGCCAGCAGCACCGGACAGGGGTGGAGCGACGAGCAGTACTTC.

The chain joins TRBV2 to TRBJ1-5; 11 bases are shared with TRBD1. CDR1 is SNHLY, CDR2 FYNNEI, per germline. The V and J ends lost 6 bases and 6 bases, in that order; junction bases with no gene match: 7. The CDR3 contains 15 residues. CDR3 loop: CASRVGQGAGQPQHF. The CDR3 DNA reads as TGTGCCAGCAGGGTAGGACAGGGGGCTGGTCAGCCCCAGCATTTT.

This chain uses TRBV29-1 with TRBJ1-1; the D is unclear. The CDR3 sequence is 13 residues long. V was trimmed by 2 bases and J by 5 bases, leaving 12 bases between them. Germline V gene data show CDR1 as SQVTM and CDR2 as ANQGSEA. The CDR3 region has the DNA TGCAGCGTTGAACCGTGGCAGGATACTGAAGCTTTCTTT. This translates into CSVEPWQDTEAFF.

The J gene is TRBJ1-4, the V gene TRBV2, with a tentative D call TRBD1 (6 bases). The germline CDR1 and CDR2 sequences are SNHLY and FYNNEI. V gave up 9 bases and J gave up 7 bases, with 12 bases separating them. The CDR3 runs 12 residues. The CDR3 DNA reads TGTGCCAGTTCGGGGGGGCTTGAAAAACTGTTTTTT. Amino acids: CASSGGLEKLFF. The full variable domain, in which reference TRBV2 and TRBJ1-4 provide the parts outside the CDR3, is EPEVTQTPSHQVTQMGQEVILRCVPISNHLYFYWYRQILGQKVEFLVSFYNNEISEKSEIFDDQFSVERPDGSNFTLKIRSTKLEDSAMYFCASSGGLEKLFFGSGTQLSVL.